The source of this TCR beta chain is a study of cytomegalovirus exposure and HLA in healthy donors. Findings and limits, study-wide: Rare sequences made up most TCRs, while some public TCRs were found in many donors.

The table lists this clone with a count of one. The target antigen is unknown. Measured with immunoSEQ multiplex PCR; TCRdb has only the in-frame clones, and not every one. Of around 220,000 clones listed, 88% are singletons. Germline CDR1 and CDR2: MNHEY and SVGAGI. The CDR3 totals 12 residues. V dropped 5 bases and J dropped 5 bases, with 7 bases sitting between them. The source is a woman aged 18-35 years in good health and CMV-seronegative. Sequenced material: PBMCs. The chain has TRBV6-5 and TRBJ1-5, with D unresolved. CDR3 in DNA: TGTGCCAGCAGTCACGGGGATCAGCCCCAGCATTTT. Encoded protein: CASSHGDQPQHF.